This T cell receptor (beta chain) appears in the sequencing data of a study of siplizumab effects on memory and regulatory T cells. Profiled with immunoSEQ multiplex PCR; TCRdb holds only in-frame clones, not every one. The data show more than 95,000 clones, over 90% seen once. General study findings and limits: A mean of about 62% of mappable alloreactive CD4+ clones were Treg-derived with siplizumab, compared with more than 25% in controls. Of the alloreactive clones, only a minor fraction mapped to unstimulated subsets. Naive T cells appeared more varied than memory cells and looked like key alloresponse contributors.

Germline loops: CDR1 SGHDN, CDR2 FVKESK. The CDR3 consists of 15 residues. V lost 0 bases and J 2 bases, leaving 9 bases between the germline ends. As regards this clone: No antigen is known for it.

The rearrangement links TRBV14 to TRBJ2-3; D call uncertain. Sequenced sample: Tregs sorted from blood. This TCR derives from a human donor in good health. The CDR3 protein is CASSQDRVPTDTQYF. The CDR3 DNA reads TGTGCCAGCAGCCAAGATCGGGTGCCCACAGATACGCAGTATTTT.